This T cell receptor (beta chain) was identified in a study of T cell responses to AZD1222 COVID-19 vaccine. In the case of this clone: Its matching antigen is unknown.

V lost 6 bases, J lost 5 bases, and 8 bases stayed unmatched. CDR1 is SGHVS, CDR2 FNYEAQ, per germline. The CDR3 runs 15 residues. Study-level results: Spike-specific TCR repertoires showed rising breadth and depth after two AZD1222 doses.

Data came from immunoSEQ multiplex PCR; TCRdb stores just in-frame clones and leaves some out. The sample lists about 200,000 clones; 94% were seen once. This chain joins TRBV7-6 and TRBJ2-3; 10 bases map to TRBD2. This receptor was obtained from an adult who received the MenACWY meningococcal vaccine as a control. Sequencing used peripheral blood, obtained 28 days after the second dose of the MenACWY control vaccine. The CDR3 nucleotides read TGTGCCAGCAGACTGGGAGCTAGCGGGGGAGATACGCAGTATTTT. Its translation is CASRLGASGGDTQYF.